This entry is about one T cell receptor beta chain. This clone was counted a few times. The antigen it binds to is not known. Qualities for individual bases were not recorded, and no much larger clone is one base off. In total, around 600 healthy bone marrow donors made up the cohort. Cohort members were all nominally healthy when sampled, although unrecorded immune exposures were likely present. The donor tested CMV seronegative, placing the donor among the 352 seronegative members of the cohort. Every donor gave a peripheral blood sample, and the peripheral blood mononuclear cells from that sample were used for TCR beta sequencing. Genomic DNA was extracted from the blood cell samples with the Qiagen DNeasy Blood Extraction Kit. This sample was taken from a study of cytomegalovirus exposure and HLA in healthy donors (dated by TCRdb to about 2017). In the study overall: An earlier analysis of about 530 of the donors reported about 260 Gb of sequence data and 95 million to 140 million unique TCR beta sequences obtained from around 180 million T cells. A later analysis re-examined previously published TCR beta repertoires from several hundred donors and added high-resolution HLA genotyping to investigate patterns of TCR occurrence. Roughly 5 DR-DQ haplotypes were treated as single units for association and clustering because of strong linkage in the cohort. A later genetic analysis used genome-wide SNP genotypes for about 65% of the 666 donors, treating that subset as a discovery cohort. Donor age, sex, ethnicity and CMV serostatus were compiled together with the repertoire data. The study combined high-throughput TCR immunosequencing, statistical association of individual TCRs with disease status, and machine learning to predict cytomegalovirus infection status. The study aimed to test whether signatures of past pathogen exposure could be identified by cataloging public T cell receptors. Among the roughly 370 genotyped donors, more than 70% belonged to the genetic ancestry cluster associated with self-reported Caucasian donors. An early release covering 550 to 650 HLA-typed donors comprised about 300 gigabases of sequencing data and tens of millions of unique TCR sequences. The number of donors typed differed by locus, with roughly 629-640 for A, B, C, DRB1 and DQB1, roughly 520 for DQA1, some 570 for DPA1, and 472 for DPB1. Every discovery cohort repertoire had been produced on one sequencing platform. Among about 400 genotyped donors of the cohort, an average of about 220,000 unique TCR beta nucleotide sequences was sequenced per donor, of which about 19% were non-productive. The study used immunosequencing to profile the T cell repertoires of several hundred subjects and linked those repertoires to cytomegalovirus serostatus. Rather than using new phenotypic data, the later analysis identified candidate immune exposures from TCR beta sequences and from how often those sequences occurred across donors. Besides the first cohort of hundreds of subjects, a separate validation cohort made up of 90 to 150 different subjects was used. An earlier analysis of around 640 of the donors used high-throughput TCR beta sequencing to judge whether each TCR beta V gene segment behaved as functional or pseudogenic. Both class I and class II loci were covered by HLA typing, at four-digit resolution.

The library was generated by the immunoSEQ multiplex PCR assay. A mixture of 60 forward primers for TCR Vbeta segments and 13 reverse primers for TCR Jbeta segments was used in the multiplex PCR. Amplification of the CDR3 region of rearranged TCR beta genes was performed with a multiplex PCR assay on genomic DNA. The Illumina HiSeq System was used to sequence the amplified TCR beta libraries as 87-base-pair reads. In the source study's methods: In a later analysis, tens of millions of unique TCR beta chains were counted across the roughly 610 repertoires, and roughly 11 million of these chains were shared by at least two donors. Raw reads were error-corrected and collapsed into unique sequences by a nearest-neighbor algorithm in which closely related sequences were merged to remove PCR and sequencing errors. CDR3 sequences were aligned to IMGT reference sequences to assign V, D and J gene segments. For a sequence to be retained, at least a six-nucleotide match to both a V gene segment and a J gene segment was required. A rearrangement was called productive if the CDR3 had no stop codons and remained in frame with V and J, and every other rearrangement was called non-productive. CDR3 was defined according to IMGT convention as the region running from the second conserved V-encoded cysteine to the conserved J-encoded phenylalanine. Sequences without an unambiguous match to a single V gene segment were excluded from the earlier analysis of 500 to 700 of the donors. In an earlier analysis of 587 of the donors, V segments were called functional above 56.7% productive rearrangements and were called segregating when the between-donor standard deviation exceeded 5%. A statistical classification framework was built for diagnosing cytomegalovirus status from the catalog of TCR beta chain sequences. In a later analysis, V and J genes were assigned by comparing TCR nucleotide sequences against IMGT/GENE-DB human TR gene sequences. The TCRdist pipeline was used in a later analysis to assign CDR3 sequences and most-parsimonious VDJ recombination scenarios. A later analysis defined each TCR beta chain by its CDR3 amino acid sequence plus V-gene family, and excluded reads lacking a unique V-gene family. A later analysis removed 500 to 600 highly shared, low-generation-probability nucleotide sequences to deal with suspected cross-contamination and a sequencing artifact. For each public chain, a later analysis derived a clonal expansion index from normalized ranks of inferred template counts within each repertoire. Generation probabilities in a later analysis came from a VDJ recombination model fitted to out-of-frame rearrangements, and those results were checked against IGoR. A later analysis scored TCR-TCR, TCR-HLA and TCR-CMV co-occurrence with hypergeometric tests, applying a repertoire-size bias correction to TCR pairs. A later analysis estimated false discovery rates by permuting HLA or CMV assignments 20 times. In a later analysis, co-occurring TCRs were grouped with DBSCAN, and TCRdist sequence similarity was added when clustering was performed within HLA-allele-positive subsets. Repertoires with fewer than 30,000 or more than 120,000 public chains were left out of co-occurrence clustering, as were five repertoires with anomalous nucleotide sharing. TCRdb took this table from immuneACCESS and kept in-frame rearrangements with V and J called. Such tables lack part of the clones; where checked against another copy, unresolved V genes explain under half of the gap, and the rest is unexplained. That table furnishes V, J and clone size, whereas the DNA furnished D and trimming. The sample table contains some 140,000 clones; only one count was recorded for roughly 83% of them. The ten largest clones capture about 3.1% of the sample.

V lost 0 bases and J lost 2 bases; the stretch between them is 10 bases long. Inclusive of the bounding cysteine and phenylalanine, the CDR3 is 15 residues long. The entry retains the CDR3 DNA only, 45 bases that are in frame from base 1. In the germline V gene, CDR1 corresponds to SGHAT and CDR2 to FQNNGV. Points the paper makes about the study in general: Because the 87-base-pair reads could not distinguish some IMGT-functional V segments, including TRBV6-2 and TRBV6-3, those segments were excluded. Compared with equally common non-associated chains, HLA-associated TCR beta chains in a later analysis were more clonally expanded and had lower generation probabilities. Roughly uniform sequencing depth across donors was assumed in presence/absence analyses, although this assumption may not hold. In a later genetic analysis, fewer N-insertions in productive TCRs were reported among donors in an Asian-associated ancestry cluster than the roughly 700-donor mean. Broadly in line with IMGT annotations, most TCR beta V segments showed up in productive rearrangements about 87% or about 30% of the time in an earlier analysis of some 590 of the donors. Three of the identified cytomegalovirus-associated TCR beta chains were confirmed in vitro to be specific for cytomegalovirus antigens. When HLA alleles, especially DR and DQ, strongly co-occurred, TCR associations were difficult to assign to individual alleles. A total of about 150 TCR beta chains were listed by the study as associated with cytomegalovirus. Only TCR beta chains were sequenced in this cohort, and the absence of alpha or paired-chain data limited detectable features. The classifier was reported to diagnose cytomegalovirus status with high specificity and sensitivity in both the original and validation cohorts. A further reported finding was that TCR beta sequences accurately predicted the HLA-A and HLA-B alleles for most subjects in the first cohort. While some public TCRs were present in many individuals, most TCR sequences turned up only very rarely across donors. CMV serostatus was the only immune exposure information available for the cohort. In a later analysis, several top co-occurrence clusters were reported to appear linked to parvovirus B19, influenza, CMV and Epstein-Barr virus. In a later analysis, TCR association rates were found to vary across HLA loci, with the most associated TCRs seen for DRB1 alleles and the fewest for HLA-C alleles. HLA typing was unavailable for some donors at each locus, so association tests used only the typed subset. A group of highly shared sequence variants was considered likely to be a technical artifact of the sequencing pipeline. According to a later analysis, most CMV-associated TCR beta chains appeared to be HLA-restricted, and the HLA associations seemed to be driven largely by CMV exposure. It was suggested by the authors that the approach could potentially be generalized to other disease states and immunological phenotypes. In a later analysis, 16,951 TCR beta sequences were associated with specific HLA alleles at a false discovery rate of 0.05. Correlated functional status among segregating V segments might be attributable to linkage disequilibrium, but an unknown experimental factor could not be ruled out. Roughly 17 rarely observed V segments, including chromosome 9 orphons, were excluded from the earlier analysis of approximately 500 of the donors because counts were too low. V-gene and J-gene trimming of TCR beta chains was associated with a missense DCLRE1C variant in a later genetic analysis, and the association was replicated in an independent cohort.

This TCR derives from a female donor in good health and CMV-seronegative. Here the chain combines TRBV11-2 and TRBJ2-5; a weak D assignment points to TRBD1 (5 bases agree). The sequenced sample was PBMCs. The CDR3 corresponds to CASSLDLTVQETQYF. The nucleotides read TGTGCCAGCAGCTTAGATTTGACAGTTCAAGAGACCCAGTACTTC.